The source of this TCR beta chain is a study of blood T cell repertoires in COVID-19. Per the original methods: Reference gene primer amplification yielded estimated nucleated cell counts. Clones were sequenced by immunoSEQ multiplex PCR, and TCRdb holds only the in-frame ones, with some missing. V and J calls and clone size are as listed in that table; D and trimming were resolved from the DNA. The sample records roughly 26,000 clones, 65% to 90% being singletons. V shed 6 bases and J 8 bases; nucleotides not matched to a gene: 7. The CDR3 sequence is 15 residues long. Per germline, CDR1 MDHEN and CDR2 SYDVKM.

The rearrangement links TRBV28 to TRBJ1-4, with TRBD1 matching 12 bases. The source is a human donor in a cohort sampled during active COVID-19. The sample comprised peripheral blood. CDR3 in DNA: TGTGCCAGCAGCTACCGGGGGACAGGGGGCGAAAAACTGTTTTTT. Amino acids: CASSYRGTGGEKLFF.